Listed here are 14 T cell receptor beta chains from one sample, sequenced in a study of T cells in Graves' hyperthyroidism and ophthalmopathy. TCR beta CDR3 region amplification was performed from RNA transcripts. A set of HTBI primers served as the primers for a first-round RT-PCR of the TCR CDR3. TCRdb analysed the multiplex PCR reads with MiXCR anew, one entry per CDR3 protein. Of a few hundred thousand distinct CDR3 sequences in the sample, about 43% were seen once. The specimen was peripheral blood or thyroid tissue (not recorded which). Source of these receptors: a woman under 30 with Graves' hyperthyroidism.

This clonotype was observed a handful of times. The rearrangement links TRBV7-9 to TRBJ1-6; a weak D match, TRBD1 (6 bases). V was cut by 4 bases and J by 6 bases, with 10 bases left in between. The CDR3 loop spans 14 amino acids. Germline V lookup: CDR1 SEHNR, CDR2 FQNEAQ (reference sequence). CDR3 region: CASSSGGSNSPLHF. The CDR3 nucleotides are TGTGCCAGCAGCTCCGGGGGCAGTAATTCACCCCTCCACTTT.

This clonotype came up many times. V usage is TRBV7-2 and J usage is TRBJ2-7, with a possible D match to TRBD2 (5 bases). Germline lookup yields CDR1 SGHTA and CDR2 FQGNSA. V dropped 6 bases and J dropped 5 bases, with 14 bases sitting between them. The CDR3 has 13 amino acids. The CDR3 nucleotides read TGTGCCAGCAGTTACTACTCGGAGGACGAGCAGTACTTC. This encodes CASSYYSEDEQYF.

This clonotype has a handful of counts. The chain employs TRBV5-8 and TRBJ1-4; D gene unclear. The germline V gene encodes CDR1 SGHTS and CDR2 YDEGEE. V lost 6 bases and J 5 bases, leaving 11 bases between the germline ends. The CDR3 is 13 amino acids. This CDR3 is CASIADVNEKLFF. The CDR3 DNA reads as TGTGCCAGCATCGCGGACGTAAATGAAAAACTGTTTTTT.

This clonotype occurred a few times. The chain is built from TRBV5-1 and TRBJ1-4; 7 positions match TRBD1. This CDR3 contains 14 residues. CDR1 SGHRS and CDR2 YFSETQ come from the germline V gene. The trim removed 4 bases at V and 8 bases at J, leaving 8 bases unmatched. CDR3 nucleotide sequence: TGCGCCAGCAGCCCCGGGACAGCCAAGGAAAAACTGTTTTTT. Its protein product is CASSPGTAKEKLFF.

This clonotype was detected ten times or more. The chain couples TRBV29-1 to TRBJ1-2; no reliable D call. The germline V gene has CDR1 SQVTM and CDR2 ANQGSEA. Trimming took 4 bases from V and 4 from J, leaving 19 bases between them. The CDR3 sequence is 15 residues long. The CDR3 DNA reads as TGCAGCGTTGTCAGAGGACCCTCGGCAGCCTATGGCTACACCTTC. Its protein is CSVVRGPSAAYGYTF.

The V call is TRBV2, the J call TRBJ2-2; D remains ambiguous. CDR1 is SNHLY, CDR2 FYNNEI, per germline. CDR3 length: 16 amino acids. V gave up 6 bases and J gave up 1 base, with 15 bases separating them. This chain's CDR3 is CASSQEVGLNTGELFF. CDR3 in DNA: TGTGCCAGCAGCCAAGAAGTGGGCCTGAACACCGGGGAGCTGTTTTTT.

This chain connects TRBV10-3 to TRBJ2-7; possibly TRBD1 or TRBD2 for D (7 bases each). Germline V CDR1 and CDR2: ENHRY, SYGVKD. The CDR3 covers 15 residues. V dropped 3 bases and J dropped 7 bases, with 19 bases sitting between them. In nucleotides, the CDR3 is TGTGCCATCAGTGAATCCCTGGGACAGCGGGATGAGCAGTACTTC. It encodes CAISESLGQRDEQYF.

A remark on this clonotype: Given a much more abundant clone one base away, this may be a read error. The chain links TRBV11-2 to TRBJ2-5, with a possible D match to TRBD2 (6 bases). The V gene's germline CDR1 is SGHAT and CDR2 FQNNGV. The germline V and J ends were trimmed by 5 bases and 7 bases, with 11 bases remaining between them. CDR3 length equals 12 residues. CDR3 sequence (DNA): TGTGCCAGCAGCCGGGAGAGGGGGACCCAGTACTTC. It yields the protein CASSRERGTQYF.

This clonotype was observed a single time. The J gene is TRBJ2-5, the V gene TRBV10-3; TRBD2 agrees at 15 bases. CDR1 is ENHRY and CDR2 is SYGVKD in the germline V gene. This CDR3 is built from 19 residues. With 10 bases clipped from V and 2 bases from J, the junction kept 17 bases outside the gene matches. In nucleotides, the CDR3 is TGTGCCAGCATGTGGATTCCGGGACTAGCGGGAGGCGTACAAGAGACCCAGTACTTC. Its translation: CASMWIPGLAGGVQETQYF.

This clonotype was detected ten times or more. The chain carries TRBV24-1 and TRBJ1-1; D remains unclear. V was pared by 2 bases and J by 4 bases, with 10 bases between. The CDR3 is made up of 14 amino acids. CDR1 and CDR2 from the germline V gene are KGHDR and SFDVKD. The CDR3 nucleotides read TGTGCCACCAGTGATTCCGACTCTAGCACTGAAGCTTTCTTT. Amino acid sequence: CATSDSDSSTEAFF.

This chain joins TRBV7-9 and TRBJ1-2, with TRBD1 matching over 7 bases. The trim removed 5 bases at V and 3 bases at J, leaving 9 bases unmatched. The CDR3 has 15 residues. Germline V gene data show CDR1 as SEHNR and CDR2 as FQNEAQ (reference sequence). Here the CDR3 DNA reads TGTGCCAGCAGCCCTGGGACAGAGCTGGACTATGGCTACACCTTC. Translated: CASSPGTELDYGYTF.

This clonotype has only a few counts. The CDR3 protein is CATSRGMATGSGNTIYF. The CDR3 nucleotides read TGTGCCACCAGCAGGGGAATGGCGACAGGTTCTGGAAACACCATATATTTT. J is TRBJ1-3 and V is TRBV15, with a weak D call TRBD1 (6 bases). V lost 3 bases and J 1 base, leaving 16 bases between the germline ends. Germline assignment: CDR1 LNHNV and CDR2 YYDKDF (reference sequence). The CDR3 is 17 residues long.

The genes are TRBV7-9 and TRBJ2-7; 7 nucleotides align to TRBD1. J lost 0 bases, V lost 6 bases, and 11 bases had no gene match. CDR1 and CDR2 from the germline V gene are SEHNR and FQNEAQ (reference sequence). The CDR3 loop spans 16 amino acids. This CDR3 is CASSSPGTALSYEQYF. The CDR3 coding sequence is TGTGCCAGCAGTTCTCCCGGGACAGCACTCTCCTACGAGCAGTACTTC.

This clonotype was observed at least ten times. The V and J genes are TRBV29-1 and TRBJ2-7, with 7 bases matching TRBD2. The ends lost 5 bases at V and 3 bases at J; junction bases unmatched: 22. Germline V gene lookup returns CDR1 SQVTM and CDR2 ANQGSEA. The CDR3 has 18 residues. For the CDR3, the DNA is TGCAGCGTTACGAACGCGTGGGAGCCCACCGTAGCGGGCTACGAGCAGTACTTC. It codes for CSVTNAWEPTVAGYEQYF.